These 4 T cell receptor beta chains were sequenced from one sample in a study of T cells in Graves' hyperthyroidism and ophthalmopathy. There were TCR beta CDR3 regions amplified from RNA transcripts. A first-round RT-PCR of the TCR CDR3 used the HTBI primer set. TCRdb passed the multiplex PCR reads through MiXCR, listing each CDR3 protein once. Of about 680,000 distinct CDR3 sequences in the sample, under 45% were seen once. Sample: blood. The receptors come from a woman aged 35 to 49 with Graves' hyperthyroidism.

This clonotype has a handful of counts. J is TRBJ1-1 and V is TRBV20-1, with D possibly TRBD1 on 5 matching bases. V lost 0 bases and J lost 5, with 22 bases in between. The germline V gene encodes CDR1 DFQATT and CDR2 SNEGSKA (reference sequence). The CDR3 runs to 17 residues. This CDR3 is CSARDLGEHGVGTEAFF. In DNA, the CDR3 is TGCAGTGCTAGAGATCTAGGGGAGCACGGGGTGGGGACTGAAGCTTTCTTT.

In this sample, this clonotype turned up many times. J is TRBJ1-2 and V is TRBV7-2; TRBD1 aligns across 8 bases. Germline V gene lookup returns CDR1 SGHTA and CDR2 FQGNSA. V was clipped by 5 bases and J by 2 bases; unmatched bases: 7. CDR3 length: 15 residues. CDR3 residues: CASSPAAGGNYGYTF. CDR3 sequence (DNA): TGTGCCAGCAGCCCCGCCGCAGGGGGCAACTATGGCTACACCTTC.

On this clonotype itself: A junction boundary mismatches the germline segment, possibly from a read error. This chain links TRBV6-6 with TRBJ1-5; 7 bases fit TRBD1. The CDR3 is 17 residues long. Germline lookup yields CDR1 MNHNY and CDR2 SVGAGI (reference sequence). The CDR3 DNA reads as TGTGCCAGCAGTTCCGGACAGGCTCATTATAGCAATCAGCCCCGGCATTTT. This sequence encodes CASSSGQAHYSNQPRHF.

This clonotype has just a few counts. This sequence joins TRBV12-3 or TRBV12-4 and TRBJ1-2, with D tentatively TRBD1 (6 bases). V lost 7 bases and J 4 bases, leaving 22 bases between the germline ends. This CDR3 is built from 16 residues. The CDR3 DNA sequence: TGTGCCAGCACCCCACAGACAGGCGGCGATAGCTATGGCTACACCTTC. This encodes CASTPQTGGDSYGYTF.